This TCR beta chain emerged from a study of T-cell memory formation after mild COVID-19. About the research overall: Largely, TCR clusters stayed within a single donor.

The germline V and J ends were trimmed by 4 bases and 7 bases, with 10 bases remaining between them. The CDR3 is made up of 12 amino acids. Looked up from germline, CDR1 is MGHDK and CDR2 is SYGVNS. This clonotype was picked up a small number of times. The antigen is not known. The study, taken as a whole, reports: Nothing showed for sure that second-wave clones peaking on day 37 were SARS-CoV-2 specific.

A single record per CDR3 protein comes from TCRdb applying MiXCR to the 5' RACE reads. The sample records under 550,000 distinct CDR3 sequences, 15% to 20% being singletons. The clonotype was recovered from an adult woman who had mild COVID-19 (a few samples of this study predate the infection). Cell type and time point are not known. The chain is built from TRBV25-1 and TRBJ1-2; D gene uncertain. Input material: PBMCs or a T cell subset sorted from them (not recorded which). The CDR3 sequence is CASSVSARGYTF. CDR3 DNA sequence: TGTGCCAGCAGTGTATCCGCACGTGGCTACACCTTC.